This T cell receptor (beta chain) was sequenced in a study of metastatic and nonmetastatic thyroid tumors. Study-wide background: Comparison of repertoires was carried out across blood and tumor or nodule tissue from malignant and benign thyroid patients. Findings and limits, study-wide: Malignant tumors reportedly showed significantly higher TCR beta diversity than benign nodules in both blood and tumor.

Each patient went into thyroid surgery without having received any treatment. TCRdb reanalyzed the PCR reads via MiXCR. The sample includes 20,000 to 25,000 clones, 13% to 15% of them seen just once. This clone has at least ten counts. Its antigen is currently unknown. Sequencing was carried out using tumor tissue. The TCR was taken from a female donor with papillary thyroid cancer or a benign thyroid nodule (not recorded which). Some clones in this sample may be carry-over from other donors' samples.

CDR3 bases: TGTGCCAGCAGTTATAGGGGACAGGGTGGATCTGAAGCTTTCTTT. Protein: CASSYRGQGGSEAFF. The chain carries TRBV28 and TRBJ1-1; 9 bases agree with TRBD1. Germline CDR1 reads MDHEN; CDR2 reads SYDVKM. The CDR3 consists of 15 residues. After removal of 4 bases from V and 6 bases from J, the junction contained 9 bases not matched to a gene.